What follows are 13 T cell receptor beta chains derived from one specimen sequenced in a study of tumor-infiltrating lymphocytes in primary liver carcinoma. TCR beta cDNA was reverse-transcribed from about 500 ng of total RNA. The reaction used a constant-region primer and ProtoScript II reverse transcriptase. What produced the TCR beta libraries was three nested multiplex PCR rounds using slightly modified ARM-PCR. Both of the initial two PCR rounds ran for roughly 10 cycles and employed TRBV1-TRBV30 forward primers alongside a C-beta reverse primer. MiXCR, applied by TCRdb to the multiplex PCR reads, yields one record per CDR3 protein. The profile shows approximately 300,000 distinct CDR3 sequences, 60% to 80% of them singletons. The source of the blood RNA was unsorted whole blood, and germline DNA was extracted as well. The sample consisted of peripheral blood. The receptors here all came from a man aged 35 to 55 with primary liver carcinoma and hepatitis B virus infection.

The V call is TRBV11-2, the J call TRBJ2-7; D not certain. Trimming took off 1 base at V and 1 base at J, with 8 bases between the two ends. This CDR3 spans 14 amino acids. Germline V lookup: CDR1 SGHAT, CDR2 FQNNGV. The CDR3 DNA reads TGTGCCAGCAGCTTAGTGGGGATTTCCTACGAGCAGTACTTC. The encoded protein is CASSLVGISYEQYF.

Comment on this clonotype: A clone one base away is much larger, so this may be a read error. V is TRBV6-2 or TRBV6-3 and J is TRBJ2-7; 8 bases are a match to TRBD1. Germline CDR1 is MNHEY and CDR2 is SVGEGT. CDR3 size: 13 residues. DNA for the CDR3: TGTGCCGGCAGTAAGGACAGGGACTACGAGCAGTACTTC. This encodes CAGSKDRDYEQYF.

A remark on this clonotype: A read error may account for a junction end that differs from germline. The J gene is TRBJ2-2, the V gene TRBV4-3; D is perhaps TRBD2 (6 bases). CDR3 size: 13 residues. CDR1 and CDR2 from the germline V gene are LGHNA and YSLEER. The CDR3 spells CTSNQVSGGQLFF. The CDR3 DNA reads TGCACCAGCAACCAAGTTTCTGGAGGGCAGCTGTTTTTT.

Notes on this clonotype: Just one base apart from a much larger clone, this may be a read error. This chain links TRBV29-1 with TRBJ1-5, with 7 positions matching TRBD1. Germline V gene data show CDR1 as SQVTM and CDR2 as ANQGSEA. The trim removed 6 bases at V and 0 bases at J, leaving 11 bases unmatched. The CDR3 spans 16 residues. The CDR3 protein is CSVTDRVKDSNQPQHF. The CDR3 DNA reads TGCAGCGTCACAGACAGGGTCAAGGATAGCAATCAGCCCCAGCATTTT.

In its sample, this clonotype was seen once. This chain links TRBV9 with TRBJ1-1; D not resolved. With 4 bases removed from V and 4 bases from J, the gap between germline ends came to 11 bases. This CDR3 spans 13 amino acids. The V gene's germline CDR1 is SGDLS and CDR2 YYNGEE. The CDR3 region has the DNA TGTGCCAGCAGCCGACGGTGGGGCACTGAAGCTTTCTTT. Translation: CASSRRWGTEAFF.

This rearrangement joins TRBV7-9 to TRBJ1-2, with 7 bases matching TRBD1. There are 13 residues in the CDR3. Trimming took 5 bases from V and 2 from J; bases not matched to a gene: 2. Germline CDR1 SEHNR, CDR2 FQNEAQ (reference sequence). The CDR3 reads CASSRDRNYGYTF. In DNA, the CDR3 is TGTGCCAGCAGCCGGGACAGAAACTATGGCTACACCTTC. The variable domain in full, completed from reference TRBV7-9 and TRBJ1-2, reads DTGVSQNPRHKITKRGQNVTFRCDPISEHNRLYWYRQTLGQGPEFLTYFQNEAQLEKSRLLSDRFSAERPKGSFSTLEIQRTEQGDSAMYLCASSRDRNYGYTFGSGTRLTVV.

Notes on this clonotype: The junction shows a germline mismatch at one end, possibly a read error. This sequence joins TRBV10-3 and TRBJ2-7, with 9 bases that match TRBD1. The CDR3 extends over 15 amino acids. Germline V gives CDR1 ENHRY, CDR2 SYGVKD. The CDR3 spells CAVRGPGQGSNEQYF. The DNA of the CDR3 is TGTGCCGTCAGGGGTCCGGGACAGGGATCCAATGAGCAGTACTTC.

The chain carries TRBV30 and TRBJ2-2; TRBD2 matches at 8 bases. The CDR3 extends over 17 amino acids. Per germline, CDR1 GTSNPN and CDR2 SVGIG (reference sequence). J lost 4 bases, V lost 0 bases, and 10 bases had no gene match. Here the CDR3 reads CAWSVRKRERGTGELFF. CDR3 DNA: TGTGCCTGGAGTGTAAGGAAGCGGGAGAGGGGCACCGGGGAGCTGTTTTTT.

Worth noting for this clonotype: Relative to the germline gene, one junction end is altered; a read error may explain this. In nucleotides, the CDR3 is TGCGCGAGCAGCTTGGATAGCCTGCGCACAGATATGCAGTATTTT. It is translated as CASSLDSLRTDMQYF. This chain connects TRBV5-1 to TRBJ2-3; D gene ambiguous. CDR3 length equals 15 residues. In germline, CDR1 is SGHRS, CDR2 YFSETQ. The variable domain in full, with the rest retrieved from reference TRBV5-1 and TRBJ2-3, is KAGVTQTPRYLIKTRGQQVTLSCSPISGHRSVSWYQQTPGQGLQFLFEYFSETQRNKGNFPGRFSGRQFSNSRSEMNVSTLELGDSALYLCASSLDSLRTDMQYFGPGTRLTVL.

This clonotype has only a few counts. The V gene is TRBV11-2, the J gene TRBJ1-6; D gene uncertain. Between the trimmed V and J ends, which lost 6 bases and 10 bases, there was a span of 13 bases. Germline V CDR1 and CDR2: SGHAT, FQNNGV. There are 13 residues in the CDR3. DNA of the CDR3: TGTGCCAGCAGTGTTCTAATGGCCTCACCCCTCCACTTT. Its protein is CASSVLMASPLHF.

A remark on this clonotype: This may be a read error: a much more frequent sequence differs by one nucleotide. The J gene is TRBJ2-1, the V gene TRBV29-1; 10 bases are a match to TRBD2. V shed 4 bases, J shed 3 bases, and the junction held 12 bases outside the gene matches. The CDR3 loop spans 17 amino acids. The germline gives CDR1 SQVTM, CDR2 ANQGSEA. In DNA, the CDR3 is TGCAGCGTTGGAGTTGGGCCAGCGGGAGGGGTCTACAATGAGCAGTTCTTC. It encodes CSVGVGPAGGVYNEQFF.

This chain links TRBV11-2 with TRBJ1-1, with D possibly TRBD1 on 6 matching bases. The CDR3 length is 13 residues. Germline V lookup: CDR1 SGHAT, CDR2 FQNNGV. Here the CDR3 DNA reads TGTGCACGCAGCTCCCTGACAGGCTTTGAAGCTTTCTTT. The encoded protein is CARSSLTGFEAFF. The full variable domain, in which reference TRBV11-2 and TRBJ1-1 provide the parts outside the CDR3, is EAGVAQSPRYKIIEKRQSVAFWCNPISGHATLYWYQQILGQGPKLLIQFQNNGVVDDSQLPKDRFSAERLKGVDSTLKIQPAKLEDSAVYLCARSSLTGFEAFFGQGTRLTVV.

A remark on this clonotype: A much bigger clone sits one base away, suggesting this may be a read error. The chain joins TRBV6-1 to TRBJ2-7, with TRBD2 as a possible D gene (5 bases). Germline values: CDR1 MNHNS, CDR2 SASEGT. The CDR3 consists of 11 residues. The CDR3 loop reads CAISEGYEQYF. CDR3 sequence (DNA): TGTGCCATCAGTGAGGGATACGAGCAGTACTTC.